This entry lists 4 T cell receptor beta chains sequenced from one sample in a study of shared clonotypes between healthy human individuals. TCRdb's copy holds only in-frame clones and misses some; the assay was immunoSEQ multiplex PCR. The table lists over a million clones, 75% to 80% of them singletons. Material for sequencing was memory CD4+ T cells from PBMCs. Subset noted: CD45RA-negative fraction. The receptors derive from a man aged 18-30 years in good health. Some clones in this sample may be carry-over from other donors' samples.

The V and J genes are TRBV19 and TRBJ2-1; either TRBD1 or TRBD2 may fit D (5 bases each). This CDR3 spans 14 amino acids. The V end was cut by 6 bases, the J end by 5 bases, with 14 bases between. Germline CDR1 LNHDA, CDR2 SQIVND (reference sequence). The CDR3 sequence: CASRSGTLHNEQFF. The CDR3 DNA reads TGTGCCAGTAGATCCGGGACGCTTCACAATGAGCAGTTCTTC.

This chain joins TRBV19 and TRBJ1-5; 9 nucleotides line up with TRBD1. Germline CDR1 and CDR2: LNHDA and SQIVND (reference sequence). Losses at the gene ends were 5 bases for V and 5 bases for J; bases not matched to a gene: 7. The length of the CDR3 is 15 residues. CDR3 bases: TGTGCCAGTAGTCCCGGACAGGGGCGGTATCAGCCCCAGCATTTT. It yields the protein CASSPGQGRYQPQHF.

The chain couples TRBV7-3 to TRBJ2-2; D not certain. V gave up 5 bases and J gave up 1 base, with 8 bases separating them. The germline V gene has CDR1 SGHTA and CDR2 FQGTGA. The CDR3 runs 14 residues. CDR3 nucleotide sequence: TGTGCCAGCAGCCGTAGCCTGAACACCGGGGAGCTGTTTTTT. The encoded protein is CASSRSLNTGELFF.

About this clone: Other DNA sequences in this specimen translate into the identical CDR3. This chain joins TRBV5-1 and TRBJ1-5; D is perhaps TRBD1 (6 bases). Trimming cost V 0 bases and J 3 bases, with 7 bases left between them. Germline assignment: CDR1 SGHRS and CDR2 YFSETQ. The CDR3 has 14 residues. CDR3 in DNA: TGCGCCAGCAGCTTGGGGACAGCCAATCAGCCCCAGCATTTT. Translation: CASSLGTANQPQHF. Looking up the rest from reference TRBV5-1 and TRBJ1-5 gives the full variable domain: KAGVTQTPRYLIKTRGQQVTLSCSPISGHRSVSWYQQTPGQGLQFLFEYFSETQRNKGNFPGRFSGRQFSNSRSEMNVSTLELGDSALYLCASSLGTANQPQHFGDGTRLSIL.